This T cell receptor (beta chain) was sequenced in a study of blood T cell repertoires in COVID-19. Study overall: Sites across the United States, Italy and Spain contributed samples from acute and convalescent COVID-19. T cells, B-cell-depleted T cells, or PBMCs provided the cDNA or gDNA that served as material.

Trimming pared 5 bases from V and 7 bases from J, leaving 14 bases between. Germline lookup yields CDR1 SEHNR and CDR2 FQNEAQ (reference sequence). The CDR3 contains 13 residues. How the authors handled the data: The authors estimated nucleated cell counts from reference gene primer amplification. The table came from immunoSEQ multiplex PCR; TCRdb's copy has only in-frame clones and leaves some out. V, J and clone size were drawn from that table, and D and trimming were deduced from the DNA. Among some 46,000 clones, around 80% were seen once, and the ten largest hold over 5%. The sequenced sample consisted of peripheral blood. This TCR was recovered from a woman older than 75 with acute or convalescent COVID-19. The gene calls are TRBV7-9 and TRBJ2-5, with TRBD2 as a possible D gene (5 bases). CDR3 sequence reads: CASSSGPSGTQYF. Here the CDR3 DNA reads TGTGCCAGCAGCAGCGGACCCTCAGGGACCCAGTACTTC.